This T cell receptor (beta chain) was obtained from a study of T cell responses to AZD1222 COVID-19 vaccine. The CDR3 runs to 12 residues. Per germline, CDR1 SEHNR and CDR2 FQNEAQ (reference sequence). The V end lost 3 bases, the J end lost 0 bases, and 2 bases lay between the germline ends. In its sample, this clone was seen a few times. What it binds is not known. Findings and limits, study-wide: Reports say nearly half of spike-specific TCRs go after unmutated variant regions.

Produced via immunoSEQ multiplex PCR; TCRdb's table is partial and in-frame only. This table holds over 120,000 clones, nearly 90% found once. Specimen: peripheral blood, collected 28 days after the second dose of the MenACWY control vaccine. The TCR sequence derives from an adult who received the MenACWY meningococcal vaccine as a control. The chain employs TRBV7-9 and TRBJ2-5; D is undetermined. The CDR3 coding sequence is TGTGCCAGCAGCTTCGACCAAGAGACCCAGTACTTC. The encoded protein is CASSFDQETQYF.